Below, one T cell receptor (beta chain) is given with its context. This clonotype occurred many times. Its antigen target is currently unknown. There are no base qualities to consult, and no much larger clone falls within one base. This sample is part of a study of regulatory T cells in long-lasting Graves disease (dated by TCRdb to about 2021). At the level of the whole study: Patients with newly diagnosed Graves' disease had been on antithyroid drugs for under 3 months. Peripheral blood TCR sequencing and RNA sequencing compared persistent Graves' disease patients with newly diagnosed Graves' disease patients. A total of approximately 35 samples underwent TCR sequencing: around 13 from persistent and about 20 from newly diagnosed Graves' disease patients. The study was conducted in China and was registered as a clinical trial. General findings and caveats noted by the study authors: Lower TCR Shannon entropy and fewer highly expanded clones were observed in persistent Graves' disease patients than in newly diagnosed patients, which suggested clonal expansion. The authors noted that the small sample size was a limitation that may lower accuracy. Persistent disease showed preferential use of TRBV28, TRBJ1-2 and TRBJ2-5, whereas newly diagnosed disease favored TRBV20-1 and TRBJ2-1. Peripheral blood alone was examined, since thyroid tissue, which constituted the primary lesion, could not be accessed. Sequencing and analysis were limited to the TCR beta chain. More public clonotypes were shared among persistent patients (under 3,000) than among newly diagnosed patients (more than 950).

The library was built by means of multiplex PCR. These reads were obtained on an Illumina HiSeq 4000. To build TCR beta libraries, CDR3 regions were amplified by Arm-PCR using iRepertoire HTBI primers. Before sequencing, the PCR products went through gel purification. As for how the authors treated the data: Gene usage analysis of CDR3 amino acid clonotypes relied on the 60 or so TRBV and 14 TRBJ segments identified across samples. Filtered high-quality paired reads were merged into contigs using COPE and FqMerger. BLAST was used to align contigs to IMGT TRBV, TRBD and TRBJ reference genes, with CDR3 defined following IMGT. Any clonotype with a frequency above 0.1% was counted as a highly expanded clone. Repertoire diversity was measured by Shannon entropy, and V-J evenness by the Gini coefficient. A clonotype was considered public if more than one individual shared it. In-frame beta chains were kept once TCRdb had trimmed the public reads at Q25 with fastp and called clones with MiXCR. Each record represents a unique CDR3 protein, reported with the most common genes and DNA among its rows. Clone size and V and J calls follow TCRdb, not the original study. This sample comprises 350,000 to 500,000 distinct CDR3 sequences, 16% of them detected only once. The ten most abundant clones make up about 25% of the sample.

CDR1 SGHTA and CDR2 FQGTGA are derived from the germline V gene. Reading from cysteine to phenylalanine, the CDR3 counts 13 amino acids. CDR3 DNA only is kept here, 39 bases in frame from base 1. Between the V and J ends, shortened by 5 bases and 1 base respectively, the junction contains 8 bases. The time point label of this sample denotes: newly diagnosed GD, antithyroid drugs for less than 3 months. RNA was extracted from PBMCs in TRIzol for both TCR sequencing and RNA sequencing. The diagnosis of Graves' disease was made according to American Thyroid Association guidelines. The patients came from an endocrinology department in Xi'an, China. From each patient, 7.5 to 10 milliliters of peripheral blood was collected into an EDTA anticoagulant tube. Ficoll Paque Plus density gradient separation was used to isolate PBMCs, and no additional T cell sorting was done. An Agilent 2100 Bioanalyzer and agarose gel were used to check RNA quality, while a NanoDrop 2000 measured RNA concentration.

These sequences were also reported in another study, on T cells in Graves' hyperthyroidism and ophthalmopathy. The second study, in turn, reports: Graves' hyperthyroidism was defined as stable when no progression to ophthalmopathy occurred over 18 months of follow-up. Hyperthyroidism patients were newly diagnosed, had a disease duration of under 2 months, and were aged 18 to 65 years. Exclusion was applied to patients with uncontrolled infections, other autoimmune diseases, pregnancy or lactation. Diagnoses were based on clinical symptoms, serum thyroxine and TRAb, thyroid ultrasound and orbital computed tomography. A first-round RT-PCR of the TCR CDR3 used the HTBI primer set with the Qiagen OneStep RT-PCR kit. Most expanded thyroid clonotypes (frequency above 0.001) were also found in blood, which suggests that blood repertoires may mirror thyroid immune responses. A model built on a 13 V-J signature distinguished ophthalmopathy from stable hyperthyroidism, reaching approximately 89% sensitivity and approximately 81% specificity in cross-validation and 80%/75% in testing. In validation, progression to ophthalmopathy was predicted by the model with roughly 71% sensitivity and under 85% specificity, a median of approximately 6.5 months before onset. To identify TCR V-J signatures that set the groups apart, the researchers used a discovery cohort of more than 95 patients, made up of roughly 40 with Graves' ophthalmopathy and about 59 with stable Graves' hyperthyroidism. Prospective prediction of ophthalmopathy was tested in an independent validation cohort consisting of some 18 hyperthyroidism patients and more than 15 patients who later progressed to ophthalmopathy. For training and testing, the 100 patients in the discovery cohort were randomly divided in a 7:3 ratio. In six Graves' hyperthyroidism patients, the study also compared T-cell repertoires from thyroid tissue with T-cell repertoires from blood. Following sampling, methimazole starting at 30 mg daily was given to hyperthyroidism patients, and high-dose intravenous methylprednisolone was given to ophthalmopathy patients. Libraries were constructed in a second round of multiplex PCR, after which size selection and purification were carried out. Sequencing of the libraries was done on an Illumina HiSeq2000 using paired-end 100 bp reads. SOAPnuke was used to process the raw data, with reads discarded if the reads contained adapters or uncalled bases, had a mean Phred below 15, or lacked an exact constant-primer or identifier match. COPE v1.2.5 was used to merge high-quality paired reads, and clonotypes were defined as unique nucleotide sequences. MiTCR v1.1 was used to align clonotypes to the IMGT TRBV, TRBD and TRBJ reference segments. The analysis was restricted to V-J combinations with a frequency above 0.0001, which together covered just over 99% of the repertoires. A TCS score was defined as the ratio of F50 (clonal expansion) to E x V (chaos), with BLOSUM62-based TCRdist applied between CDR3 peptides within each V-J. Welch's t-statistics and random forest reduced fewer than 550 V-J features to under 15, which were used in a naive Bayes classifier (R e1071). No statistical method was used to fix the sample size in advance, and group allocation was not hidden from the investigators. TCR Vbeta CDR3 sequencing of 140 or so peripheral blood samples (roughly 43 ophthalmopathy, roughly 72 hyperthyroidism and approximately 17 progressor patients) is reported in the paper.

Sequences were derived from peripheral blood mononuclear cells (PBMCs), sampled at new diagnosis, from a patient treated with antithyroid drugs. The clonotype was recovered from a woman aged 18-29 years with Graves disease. Donor details come from another sample of the same person, matched by shared clones. The chain is assembled from TRBV7-3 and TRBJ1-1, with no reliable assignment of the D segment. The encoded CDR3 is CASSGGANTEAFF. The DNA sequence follows: TGTGCCAGCAGCGGCGGTGCGAACACTGAAGCTTTCTTT.